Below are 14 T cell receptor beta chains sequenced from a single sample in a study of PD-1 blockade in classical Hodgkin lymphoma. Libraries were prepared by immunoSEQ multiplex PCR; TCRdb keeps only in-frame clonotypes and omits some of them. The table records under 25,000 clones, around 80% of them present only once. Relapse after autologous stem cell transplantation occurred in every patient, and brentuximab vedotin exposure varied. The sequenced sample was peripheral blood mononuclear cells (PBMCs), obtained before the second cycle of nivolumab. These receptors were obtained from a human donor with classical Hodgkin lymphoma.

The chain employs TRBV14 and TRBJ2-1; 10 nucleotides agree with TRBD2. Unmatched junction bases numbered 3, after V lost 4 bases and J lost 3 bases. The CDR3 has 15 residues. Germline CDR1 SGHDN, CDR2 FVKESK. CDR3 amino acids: CASSLAGGYYNEQFF. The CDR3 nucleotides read TGTGCCAGCAGCCTAGCGGGGGGATACTACAATGAGCAGTTCTTC.

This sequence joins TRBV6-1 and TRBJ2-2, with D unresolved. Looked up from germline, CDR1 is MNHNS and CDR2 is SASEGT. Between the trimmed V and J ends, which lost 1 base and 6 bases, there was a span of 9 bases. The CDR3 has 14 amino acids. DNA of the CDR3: TGTGCCAGCAGTGAAGTCCCACGGGCCGGGGAGCTGTTTTTT. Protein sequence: CASSEVPRAGELFF.

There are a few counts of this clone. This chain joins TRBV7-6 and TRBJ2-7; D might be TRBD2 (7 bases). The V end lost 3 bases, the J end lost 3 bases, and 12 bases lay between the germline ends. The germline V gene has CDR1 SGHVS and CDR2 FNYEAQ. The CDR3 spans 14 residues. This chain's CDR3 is CASSLGGLHYEQYF. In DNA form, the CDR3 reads TGTGCCAGCAGCTTGGGGGGGCTCCACTACGAGCAGTACTTC.

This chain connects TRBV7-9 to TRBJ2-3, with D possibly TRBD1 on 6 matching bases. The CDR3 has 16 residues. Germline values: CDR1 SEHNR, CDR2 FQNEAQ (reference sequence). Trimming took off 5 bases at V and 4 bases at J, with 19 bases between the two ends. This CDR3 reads CASSLRDTSGPDTQYF. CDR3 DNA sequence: TGTGCCAGCAGCCTAAGGGACACCTCCGGGCCAGATACGCAGTATTTT.

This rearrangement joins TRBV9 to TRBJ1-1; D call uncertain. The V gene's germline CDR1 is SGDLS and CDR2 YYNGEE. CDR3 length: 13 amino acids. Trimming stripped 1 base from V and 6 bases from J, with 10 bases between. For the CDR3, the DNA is TGTGCCAGCAGCGTACTTCCCGGCGCTGAAGCTTTCTTT. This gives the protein CASSVLPGAEAFF.

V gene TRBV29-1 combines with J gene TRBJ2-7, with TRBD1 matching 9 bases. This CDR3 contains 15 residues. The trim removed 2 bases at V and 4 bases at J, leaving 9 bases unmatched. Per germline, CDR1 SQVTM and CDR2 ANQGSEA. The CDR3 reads CSVELAGTGSYEQYF. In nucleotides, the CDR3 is TGCAGCGTTGAACTGGCCGGGACAGGGTCTTACGAGCAGTACTTC.

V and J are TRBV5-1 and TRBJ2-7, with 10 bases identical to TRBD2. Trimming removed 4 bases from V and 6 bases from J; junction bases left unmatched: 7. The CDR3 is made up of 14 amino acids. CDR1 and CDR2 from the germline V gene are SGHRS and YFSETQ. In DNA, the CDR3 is TGCGCCAGCAGCGCCGGACTAGCGGCAGGCGAGCAGTACTTC. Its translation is CASSAGLAAGEQYF.

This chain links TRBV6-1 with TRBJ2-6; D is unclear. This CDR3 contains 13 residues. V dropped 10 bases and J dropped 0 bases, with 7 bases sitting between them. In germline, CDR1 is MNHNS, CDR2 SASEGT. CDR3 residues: CATVPSGANVLTF. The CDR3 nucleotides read TGTGCCACCGTACCCTCTGGGGCCAACGTCCTGACTTTC.

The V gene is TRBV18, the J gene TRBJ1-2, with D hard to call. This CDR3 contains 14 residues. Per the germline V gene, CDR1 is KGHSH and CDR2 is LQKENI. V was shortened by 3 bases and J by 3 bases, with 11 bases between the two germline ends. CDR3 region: CASSPAGVDYGYTF. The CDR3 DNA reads TGTGCCAGCTCACCGGCTGGGGTGGACTATGGCTACACCTTC.

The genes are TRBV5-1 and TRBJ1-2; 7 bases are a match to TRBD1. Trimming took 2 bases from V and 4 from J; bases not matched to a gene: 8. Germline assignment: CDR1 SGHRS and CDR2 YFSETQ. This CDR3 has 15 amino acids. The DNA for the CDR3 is TGCGCCAGCAGCTTTCACCAGACAGGGTCCTATGGCTACACCTTC. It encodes CASSFHQTGSYGYTF.

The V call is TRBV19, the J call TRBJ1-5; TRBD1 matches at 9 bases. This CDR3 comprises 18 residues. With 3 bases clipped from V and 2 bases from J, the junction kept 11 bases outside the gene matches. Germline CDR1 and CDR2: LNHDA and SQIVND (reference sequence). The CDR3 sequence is CASSMLTGGLYRNQPQHF. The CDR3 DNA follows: TGTGCCAGTAGTATGCTAACAGGGGGCCTGTACCGCAATCAGCCCCAGCATTTT.

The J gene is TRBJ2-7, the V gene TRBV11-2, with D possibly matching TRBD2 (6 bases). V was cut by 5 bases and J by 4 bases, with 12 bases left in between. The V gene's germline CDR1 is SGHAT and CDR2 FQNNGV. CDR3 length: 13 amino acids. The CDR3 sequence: CASSRTTTYEQYF. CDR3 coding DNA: TGTGCCAGCAGCCGGACTACTACATACGAGCAGTACTTC.

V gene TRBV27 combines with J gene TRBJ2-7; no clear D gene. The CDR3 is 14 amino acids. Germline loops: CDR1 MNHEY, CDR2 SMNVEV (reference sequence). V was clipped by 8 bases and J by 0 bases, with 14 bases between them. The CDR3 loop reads CASGVFGDSYEQYF. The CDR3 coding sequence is TGTGCCAGCGGGGTTTTTGGGGACTCCTACGAGCAGTACTTC.

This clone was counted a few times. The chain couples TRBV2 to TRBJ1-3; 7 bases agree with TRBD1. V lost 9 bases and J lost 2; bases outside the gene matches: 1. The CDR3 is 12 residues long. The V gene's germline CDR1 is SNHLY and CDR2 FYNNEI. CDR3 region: CARGTAGNTIYF. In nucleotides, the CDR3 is TGTGCCAGAGGGACAGCTGGAAACACCATATATTTT.